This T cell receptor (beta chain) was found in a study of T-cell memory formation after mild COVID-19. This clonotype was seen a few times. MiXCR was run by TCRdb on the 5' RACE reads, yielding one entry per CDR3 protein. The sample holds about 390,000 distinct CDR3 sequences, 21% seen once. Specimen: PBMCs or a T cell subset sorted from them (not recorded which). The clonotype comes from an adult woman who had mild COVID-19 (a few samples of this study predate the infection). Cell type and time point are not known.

The CDR3 protein is CASSPRRGQENIQYF. The CDR3 DNA reads as TGTGCCAGCAGCCCGAGGAGGGGGCAGGAAAACATTCAGTACTTC. The V call is TRBV7-2, the J call TRBJ2-4, with D possibly matching TRBD1 (7 bases). The CDR3 consists of 15 residues. The V gene lost 5 bases and the J gene lost 5 bases, with 16 bases spanning the gap. The V gene's germline CDR1 is SGHTA and CDR2 FQGNSA.